Below are 8 T cell receptor beta chains sequenced from a single sample in a study of CD8+ T cells in alopecia areata (dated by TCRdb to 2017 to 2018). Libraries were prepared through the immunoSEQ multiplex PCR assay. For TCR sequencing, RNA was extracted from every sample and reverse transcribed into cDNA to serve as template. In TCRdb, the immuneACCESS table is reduced to in-frame sequences with V and J assigned. These tables do not hold every clone; where another copy was compared, an unresolved V gene accounts for under half, and the others remain unexplained. This sample shows 270,000 or so clones, and none of them turns up only once. About 1.2% of the sample is taken by the ten largest. Cells from pooled mouse cutaneous lymph nodes were stained for CD4, CD8alpha, NKG2D, NKG2ACE and other markers and then sorted on a BD Influx. Source material: CD4+ T cells sorted from a lymph node. These receptors were collected from a C3H/HeJ mouse with alopecia areata. The MHC haplotype of this strain is H2-k.

This clone occurred a few times. All gene names here are mouse names. With the read ending 4 residues before the CDR3 end, the germline J gene is used to fill in that end. J is TRBJ2-2 and V is TRBV13-2; TRBD2 aligns across 12 bases. The CDR3 consists of 15 residues. Germline V gene sequence: CDR1 NNHNN, CDR2 SYGAGS (reference sequence). After removal of 5 bases from V and 3 bases from J, the junction contained 2 bases not matched to a gene. Incomplete CDR3 DNA: TGTGCCAGCGGCCGGGACTGGGGGGACACCGGG. Translation: CASGRDWGDTG. The whole CDR3 sequence reads CASGRDWGDTGQLYF.

Concerning this clone itself: Germline and genes: mouse. The read stops 4 residues short of the end of the CDR3; the missing end is completed from the germline J gene. The chain recombines TRBV4 with TRBJ1-2; no definite D call. The CDR3 has 14 amino acids. Trimming left V 4 bases short and J 0 bases short, with 9 bases between. Germline V gene lookup returns CDR1 LGHDT and CDR2 YNNKQL (reference sequence). CDR3 sequence: CASSFSTTNSDYTF. The sequenced part of the CDR3 DNA is TGTGCCAGCAGCTTCTCGACAACAAACTCC. Full variable domain (remainder filled in from reference TRBV4 and TRBJ1-2): ETAVFQTPNYHVTQVGNEVSFNCKQTLGHDTMYWYKQDSKKLLKIMFSYNNKQLIVNETVPRRFSPQSSDKAHLNLRIKSVEPEDSAVYLCASSFSTTNSDYTFGSGTRLLVI.

This clone has just a few counts. All gene names here are mouse names. The DNA ends 4 residues before the CDR3 does, and the rest of the CDR3 is filled in from the germline J gene. The J gene is TRBJ1-1, the V gene TRBV1; 10 nucleotides align to TRBD1. CDR1 is NSQYPW and CDR2 is LRSPGD in the germline V gene (reference sequence). The CDR3 consists of 16 residues. The J segment lost 3 bases and the V segment lost 0 bases, leaving 4 bases of the junction unmatched. The CDR3 DNA, read in part, is TGCACCTGCAGTGCAGACGGGACAGGGGCAGACACA. Amino acid sequence: CTCSADGTGADT. The whole CDR3 region reads CTCSADGTGADTEVFF.

About this clone itself: Gene labels here are mouse ones. The CDR3 sequence: CASSLRDREDTQYF. Incomplete CDR3 DNA: TGTGCCAGCAGCCTCCGGGACAGGGAAGAC. The rearrangement links TRBV13-3 to TRBJ2-5, with TRBD1 matching 9 bases. Read data end 4 residues before the CDR3 end; the end is taken from the germline J gene. The CDR3 has 14 residues. Germline CDR1 reads NNHDY; CDR2 reads SYVADS.

This clone was seen more than once but under ten times. Gene names denote mouse genes. The read stops 4 residues short of the end of the CDR3; the missing end is completed from the germline J gene. The V call is TRBV5, the J call TRBJ2-1; TRBD2 agrees at 8 bases. The V segment lost 0 bases and the J segment 6 bases; nucleotides outside the gene matches: 4. The CDR3 is made up of 15 amino acids. Germline V CDR1 and CDR2: LGHNA, YNLKQL (reference sequence). The CDR3 here is CASSQEGLVGAEQFF. CDR3 DNA (partial): TGTGCCAGCAGCCAAGAGGGACTGGTGGGTGCT.

A remark on this clone: Gene names are the mouse ones. The read falls 4 residues short of the CDR3 end, and the missing part is taken from the germline J gene. The chain is built from TRBV5 and TRBJ2-5; the match to TRBD2 covers 9 bases. The CDR3 is made up of 16 amino acids. In germline, CDR1 is LGHNA, CDR2 YNLKQL (reference sequence). Losses at the gene ends were 0 bases for V and 3 bases for J; bases not matched to a gene: 4. The CDR3 here is CASSQEAWGGQDTQYF. The CDR3 bases that were read are TGTGCCAGCAGCCAAGAGGCCTGGGGGGGGCAAGAC.

This clone was counted only a few times. Gene labels here are mouse ones. Read sequence stops 4 residues before the CDR3 end, and the germline J gene provides the missing end. V usage is TRBV5 and J usage is TRBJ2-4, with D maybe TRBD2 (5 bases). Trimming stripped 0 bases from V and 2 bases from J, with 6 bases between. The CDR3 is 14 amino acids. Germline V CDR1 and CDR2: LGHNA, YNLKQL (reference sequence). CDR3: CASSQDGDQNTLYF. CDR3 DNA, as far as it was read: TGTGCCAGCAGCCAAGATGGGGATCAAAAC.

About this clone: Gene labels here are mouse ones. The CDR3 sequence is CASSDANRAEQFF. The CDR3 DNA, read in part, is TGTGCCAGCAGTGATGCAAACAGGGCT. V gene TRBV13-1 combines with J gene TRBJ2-1; perhaps TRBD1 as D (5 bases). The read ends 4 residues before the CDR3 terminus; that terminus is restored from the germline J gene. CDR1 and CDR2 from the germline V gene are NSHNY and SYGAGN. The CDR3 has 13 amino acids.